A selection of T cell receptor beta chains follows, all from one sample in a study of blood T cell repertoires in COVID-19. TCRdb's copy holds only in-frame clones and misses some; the assay was immunoSEQ multiplex PCR. The repertoire has about 320,000 clones, approximately 85% of them found once; the top ten carry just over 7%. Sequencing used peripheral blood. These receptors were taken from a human donor in a cohort sampled during active COVID-19. Each CDR3 is given with its conserved first and last residue. The D gene is left open where the match is weak. Where a row states a size, it is once, few, many or the class of an expanded clone; other rows omit it.

v_call: TRBV5-1
d_call: TRBD1
clone_size: -
j_call: TRBJ1-2
cdr3_aa: CASSVETGNYGYTF
cdr3_nt: TGCGCCAGCAGCGTCGAGACAGGGAACTATGGCTACACCTTC

v_call: TRBV24-1
d_call: -
clone_size: -
j_call: TRBJ2-1
cdr3_aa: CATSQTMGRHNEQFF
cdr3_nt: TGTGCCACCAGCCAGACTATGGGTCGCCACAATGAGCAGTTCTTC

v_call: TRBV25-1
d_call: TRBD2
clone_size: -
j_call: TRBJ2-1
cdr3_aa: CASSELAEYNEQFF
cdr3_nt: TGTGCCAGCAGTGAACTAGCGGAGTACAATGAGCAGTTCTTC

v_call: TRBV2
d_call: -
clone_size: -
j_call: TRBJ2-3
cdr3_aa: CASSDGLTDTQYF
cdr3_nt: TGTGCCAGCAGTGACGGTCTGACAGATACGCAGTATTTT

v_call: TRBV30
d_call: TRBD1
clone_size: -
j_call: TRBJ1-1
cdr3_aa: CAWSVKKSGQGPEAFF
cdr3_nt: TGTGCCTGGAGTGTCAAGAAATCCGGACAGGGACCTGAAGCTTTCTTT

v_call: TRBV5-1
d_call: -
clone_size: -
j_call: TRBJ1-2
cdr3_aa: CASGLLYGYTF
cdr3_nt: TGCGCCAGCGGACTTTTGTATGGCTACACCTTC

v_call: TRBV14
d_call: -
clone_size: once
j_call: TRBJ2-5
cdr3_aa: CASSQVGGSITQYF
cdr3_nt: TGTGCCAGCAGCCAAGTTGGGGGGAGTATTACCCAGTACTTC

v_call: TRBV4-1
d_call: -
clone_size: -
j_call: TRBJ2-7
cdr3_aa: CASSQDQTVSGFEQYF
cdr3_nt: TGCGCCAGCAGCCAAGATCAAACGGTATCAGGGTTCGAGCAGTACTTC

v_call: TRBV7-9
d_call: -
clone_size: -
j_call: TRBJ2-3
cdr3_aa: CASSFGGPDTQYF
cdr3_nt: TGTGCCAGCAGCTTCGGGGGGCCAGATACGCAGTATTTT

v_call: TRBV30
d_call: -
clone_size: -
j_call: TRBJ1-2
cdr3_aa: CAWSESGGYGYTF
cdr3_nt: TGTGCCTGGAGTGAGTCAGGAGGCTATGGCTACACCTTC

v_call: TRBV19
d_call: -
clone_size: -
j_call: TRBJ1-6
cdr3_aa: CASSGQQGRNSPLHF
cdr3_nt: TGTGCCAGTAGTGGACAACAGGGTCGAAATTCACCCCTCCACTTT

v_call: TRBV24-1
d_call: TRBD2
clone_size: few
j_call: TRBJ2-7
cdr3_aa: CATSRGGSYEQYF
cdr3_nt: TGTGCCACCAGCCGGGGGGGCAGCTACGAGCAGTACTTC

v_call: TRBV5-1
d_call: TRBD1
clone_size: few
j_call: TRBJ2-2
cdr3_aa: CASSARTGGVSGELFF
cdr3_nt: TGCGCCAGCAGCGCGCGGACAGGGGGCGTTTCCGGGGAGCTGTTTTTT

v_call: TRBV19
d_call: -
clone_size: -
j_call: TRBJ1-5
cdr3_aa: CASSITFDSPNQPQHF
cdr3_nt: TGTGCCAGTAGTATCACCTTCGACTCCCCCAATCAGCCCCAGCATTTT

v_call: TRBV24-1
d_call: TRBD1
clone_size: -
j_call: TRBJ1-5
cdr3_aa: CATSETGGDQPQHF
cdr3_nt: TGTGCCACCAGTGAAACAGGGGGGGATCAGCCCCAGCATTTT

v_call: TRBV7-3
d_call: TRBD1
clone_size: -
j_call: TRBJ1-2
cdr3_aa: CASSYAGGSDGYTF
cdr3_nt: TGTGCCAGCAGCTACGCAGGGGGGTCGGATGGCTACACCTTC

v_call: TRBV29-1
d_call: -
clone_size: -
j_call: TRBJ1-4
cdr3_aa: CSAMEVTEKLFF
cdr3_nt: TGCAGCGCCATGGAGGTAACTGAAAAACTGTTTTTT

v_call: TRBV6-2/TRBV6-3
d_call: -
clone_size: -
j_call: TRBJ1-2
cdr3_aa: CASSYEGDGYTF
cdr3_nt: TGTGCCAGCAGTTATGAGGGAGATGGCTACACCTTC

v_call: TRBV9
d_call: -
clone_size: few
j_call: TRBJ2-5
cdr3_aa: CASSVVYSPLETQYF
cdr3_nt: TGTGCCAGCAGCGTTGTCTACAGCCCATTAGAGACCCAGTACTTC

v_call: TRBV9
d_call: TRBD1
clone_size: -
j_call: TRBJ1-2
cdr3_aa: CASRRQGAAGGYTF
cdr3_nt: TGTGCCAGCAGGAGACAGGGGGCGGCTGGAGGCTACACCTTC